The 20 T cell receptor beta chains given below trace back to one sample, sequenced in a study of blood T cell repertoires in COVID-19. Sequencing used immunoSEQ multiplex PCR; TCRdb keeps in-frame clones, though not all of them. This sample carries more than 200,000 clones, about 85% of them seen once, and the ten largest clones take less than 2%. Source material: peripheral blood. The receptors here all came from a man aged 65-85 years with acute or convalescent COVID-19.

The genes are TRBV9 and TRBJ1-3, with 9 nucleotides matching TRBD1. Trimming removed 4 bases from V and 0 bases from J; junction bases left unmatched: 11. This CDR3 comprises 18 residues. Germline V gene sequence: CDR1 SGDLS, CDR2 YYNGEE. The CDR3 coding sequence is TGTGCCAGCAGCTCCGGGACAGGGCGACTTGTCTCTGGAAACACCATATATTTT. Translated, it gives CASSSGTGRLVSGNTIYF.

The chain recombines TRBV11-2 with TRBJ2-4; D remains ambiguous. This CDR3 has 14 residues. The V end was cut by 1 base, the J end by 9 bases, with 13 bases between. Germline values: CDR1 SGHAT, CDR2 FQNNGV. CDR3 sequence reads: CASSLGAQNPIQYF. Here the CDR3 DNA reads TGTGCCAGCAGCTTAGGAGCCCAAAACCCCATTCAGTACTTC. Filled out from reference TRBV11-2 and TRBJ2-4, the complete variable domain reads EAGVAQSPRYKIIEKRQSVAFWCNPISGHATLYWYQQILGQGPKLLIQFQNNGVVDDSQLPKDRFSAERLKGVDSTLKIQPAKLEDSAVYLCASSLGAQNPIQYFGAGTRLSVL.

The rearrangement joins TRBV12-3 or TRBV12-4 to TRBJ1-5, with TRBD1 matching 7 bases. The V segment lost 6 bases and the J segment 7 bases; nucleotides outside the gene matches: 6. The CDR3 length is 13 residues. Written as DNA, the CDR3 is TGTGCCAGCAGCACAGGGGAGAGACAGCCCCAGCATTTT. Residues: CASSTGERQPQHF.

This clone was observed once. This chain connects TRBV5-5 to TRBJ1-1; no clear D. Germline CDR1 and CDR2: SGHKS and YYEKEE (reference sequence). CDR3 size: 15 residues. V shed 4 bases and J shed 2 bases, with 15 bases lying between them. DNA of the CDR3: TGTGCCAGCAGCCGAGAGTCTTCCCGAAACACTGAAGCTTTCTTT. This gives the protein CASSRESSRNTEAFF.

This clone was detected once. The chain employs TRBV29-1 and TRBJ2-7; 9 bases are shared with TRBD1. The V gene end was trimmed by 7 bases and the J gene end by 4 bases; junction bases not matched to a gene: 5. The CDR3 has 12 residues. Germline values: CDR1 SQVTM, CDR2 ANQGSEA. The CDR3 is CSAGQGRYEQYF. As DNA, the CDR3 is TGCAGCGCGGGACAGGGTCGTTACGAGCAGTACTTC.

The J gene is TRBJ1-1, the V gene TRBV12-3 or TRBV12-4; 7 bases are shared with TRBD1. Germline trimming cut 3 bases from V and 11 bases from J; bases unmatched to any gene: 9. The CDR3 loop spans 13 amino acids. The CDR3 DNA is TGTGCCAGCAGTTTGGGGACAGAGGTTCGGGCTTTCTTT. Translating it yields CASSLGTEVRAFF.

V gene TRBV18 combines with J gene TRBJ1-2, with D tentatively TRBD1 (5 bases). CDR3 length: 13 residues. V was shortened by 4 bases and J by 3 bases, with 9 bases between the two germline ends. CDR1 and CDR2 from the germline V gene are KGHSH and LQKENI. The CDR3 protein is CASSQDMDYGYTF. DNA of the CDR3: TGTGCCAGCTCACAGGACATGGACTATGGCTACACCTTC. The complete variable domain, with remaining parts taken from reference TRBV18 and TRBJ1-2, reads NAGVMQNPRHLVRRRGQEARLRCSPMKGHSHVYWYRQLPEEGLKFMVYLQKENIIDESGMPKERFSAEFPKEGPSILRIQQVVRGDSAAYFCASSQDMDYGYTFGSGTRLTVV.

The chain joins TRBV2 to TRBJ1-1, with D perhaps matching TRBD1 (6 bases). The germline V gene encodes CDR1 SNHLY and CDR2 FYNNEI. V gave up 1 base and J gave up 3 bases, with 9 bases separating them. The CDR3 has 14 residues. The CDR3 region has the DNA TGTGCCAGCAGTGAAGGACAGGCCTACACTGAAGCTTTCTTT. It codes for CASSEGQAYTEAFF.

This clone was recorded only once. This chain links TRBV30 with TRBJ1-6, with TRBD1 as a possible D gene (5 bases). Deletions cut 0 bases from V and 10 bases from J, with 16 bases between. The CDR3 is 15 residues long. Germline lookup yields CDR1 GTSNPN and CDR2 SVGIG (reference sequence). CDR3 protein: CAWSVSFQGSSPLHF. The CDR3 coding sequence is TGTGCCTGGAGTGTATCCTTTCAGGGTTCCTCACCCCTCCACTTT.

The chain has TRBV27 and TRBJ2-1, with D perhaps matching TRBD2 (5 bases). V was cut by 5 bases and J by 8 bases, with 10 bases left in between. CDR1 and CDR2 from the germline V gene are MNHEY and SMNVEV (reference sequence). The CDR3 sequence is 12 residues long. The CDR3, as DNA: TGTGCCAGCAGTGGTCTGAGGGATGAGCAGTTCTTC. Residues: CASSGLRDEQFF.

V is TRBV7-2 and J is TRBJ2-1; tentatively, D is TRBD2 (6 bases). This CDR3 has 16 residues. V lost 5 bases and J 0 bases, leaving 14 bases between the germline ends. CDR1 is SGHTA, CDR2 FQGNSA, per germline. The CDR3 bases are TGTGCCAGCAGCCAATCTAGCGCGAGCTCCTACAATGAGCAGTTCTTC. It translates to CASSQSSASSYNEQFF. Full variable domain (remainder filled in from reference TRBV7-2 and TRBJ2-1): GAGVSQSPSNKVTEKGKDVELRCDPISGHTALYWYRQSLGQGLEFLIYFQGNSAPDKSGLPSDRFSAERTGGSVSTLTIQRTQQEDSAVYLCASSQSSASSYNEQFFGPGTRLTVL.

With respect to this clone: Other DNA sequences in this sample translate to the same CDR3. CDR3 residues: CASSLRQGSYGYTF. CDR3 DNA: TGCGCCAGCAGCTTGCGACAGGGGAGCTATGGCTACACCTTC. This rearrangement joins TRBV5-1 to TRBJ1-2, with 8 bases lining up with TRBD1. The CDR3 is 14 amino acids. Germline CDR1 and CDR2: SGHRS and YFSETQ. Germline trimming cut 1 base from V and 4 bases from J; bases unmatched to any gene: 3.

This rearrangement joins TRBV9 to TRBJ2-7, with 9 bases lining up with TRBD1. J gave up 9 bases and V 2 bases, and 12 bases lay outside the gene matches. Per germline, CDR1 SGDLS and CDR2 YYNGEE. The CDR3 loop spans 15 amino acids. Here the CDR3 reads CASSVSDRGKGGQYF. The CDR3 bases are TGTGCCAGCAGCGTGAGTGACAGGGGGAAAGGCGGGCAGTACTTC.

This clone is a singleton in its sample. This sequence joins TRBV6-2 or TRBV6-3 and TRBJ2-7; the D is unclear. The CDR3 has 18 amino acids. Per the germline V gene, CDR1 is MNHEY and CDR2 is SVGEGT. Trimming left V 0 bases short and J 0 bases short, with 18 bases between. CDR3 amino acids: CASSYSSWAGKSSYEQYF. The CDR3 DNA is TGTGCCAGCAGTTACTCGAGCTGGGCCGGAAAGAGCTCCTACGAGCAGTACTTC.

The J gene is TRBJ2-3, the V gene TRBV10-3; 7 nucleotides line up with TRBD1. The CDR3 has 16 amino acids. J gave up 0 bases and V 2 bases, and 5 bases lay outside the gene matches. Germline V gives CDR1 ENHRY, CDR2 SYGVKD. DNA for the CDR3: TGTGCCATCAGTGAGGGACGGACAGGCAGCACAGATACGCAGTATTTT. Its protein is CAISEGRTGSTDTQYF.

The chain combines TRBV30 with TRBJ2-1; weak D call: TRBD2 (5 bases). Per the germline V gene, CDR1 is GTSNPN and CDR2 is SVGIG (reference sequence). This CDR3 has 13 residues. Trimming removed 1 base from V and 5 bases from J, with 9 bases in between. CDR3 sequence (DNA): TGTGCCTGGAGTGGGGAGACCCACAATGAGCAGTTCTTC. It encodes CAWSGETHNEQFF.

The rearrangement uses TRBV3-1 (or the pseudogene TRBV3-2) and TRBJ1-1; D not resolved. Looked up from germline, CDR1 is LGHDT and CDR2 is YNNKEL (reference sequence). The CDR3 consists of 12 residues. Trimming cost V 2 bases and J 7 bases, with 8 bases left between them. The CDR3 spells CASSQKSFEAFF. In DNA, the CDR3 is TGTGCCAGCAGCCAAAAATCCTTTGAAGCTTTCTTT.

The chain employs TRBV12-3 or TRBV12-4 and TRBJ2-7; the match to TRBD2 covers 7 bases. V lost 9 bases to trimming and J lost 6 bases; unmatched junction nucleotides: 8. CDR3 length equals 12 residues. In nucleotides, the CDR3 is TGTGCCAGTCATCGGGAGGTCGGCGAGCAGTACTTC. Translating it yields CASHREVGEQYF.

The chain has TRBV18 and TRBJ1-1; 9 bases agree with TRBD1. The junction had 3 bases not matched to a gene; V was cut back by 3 bases and J by 4 bases. Germline V gene data show CDR1 as KGHSH and CDR2 as LQKENI. This CDR3 is built from 14 residues. The chain's CDR3 is CASSPMDRGTEAFF. The CDR3 coding sequence is TGTGCCAGCTCACCTATGGACAGGGGCACTGAAGCTTTCTTT.

This clone was seen a single time. J is TRBJ1-1 and V is TRBV28; no reliable D call. This CDR3 has 14 amino acids. Germline V lookup: CDR1 MDHEN, CDR2 SYDVKM. Trimming removed 5 bases from V and 6 bases from J, with 16 bases in between. The CDR3 DNA follows: TGTGCCAGCAGTCCGGCTTGGGAGGGCGCTGAAGCTTTCTTT. Encoded protein: CASSPAWEGAEAFF.